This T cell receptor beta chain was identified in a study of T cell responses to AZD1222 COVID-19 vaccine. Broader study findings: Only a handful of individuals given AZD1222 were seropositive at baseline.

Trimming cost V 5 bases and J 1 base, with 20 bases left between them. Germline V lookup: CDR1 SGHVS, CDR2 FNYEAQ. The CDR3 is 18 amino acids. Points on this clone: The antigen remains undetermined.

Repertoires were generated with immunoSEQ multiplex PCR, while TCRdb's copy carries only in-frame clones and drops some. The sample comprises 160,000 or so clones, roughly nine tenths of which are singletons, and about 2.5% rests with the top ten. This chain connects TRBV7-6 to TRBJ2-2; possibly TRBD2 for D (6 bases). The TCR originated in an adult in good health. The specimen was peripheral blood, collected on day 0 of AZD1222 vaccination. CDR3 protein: CASSVPSLAFQNTGELFF. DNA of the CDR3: TGTGCCAGCAGCGTACCTAGTCTAGCGTTTCAGAACACCGGGGAGCTGTTTTTT.